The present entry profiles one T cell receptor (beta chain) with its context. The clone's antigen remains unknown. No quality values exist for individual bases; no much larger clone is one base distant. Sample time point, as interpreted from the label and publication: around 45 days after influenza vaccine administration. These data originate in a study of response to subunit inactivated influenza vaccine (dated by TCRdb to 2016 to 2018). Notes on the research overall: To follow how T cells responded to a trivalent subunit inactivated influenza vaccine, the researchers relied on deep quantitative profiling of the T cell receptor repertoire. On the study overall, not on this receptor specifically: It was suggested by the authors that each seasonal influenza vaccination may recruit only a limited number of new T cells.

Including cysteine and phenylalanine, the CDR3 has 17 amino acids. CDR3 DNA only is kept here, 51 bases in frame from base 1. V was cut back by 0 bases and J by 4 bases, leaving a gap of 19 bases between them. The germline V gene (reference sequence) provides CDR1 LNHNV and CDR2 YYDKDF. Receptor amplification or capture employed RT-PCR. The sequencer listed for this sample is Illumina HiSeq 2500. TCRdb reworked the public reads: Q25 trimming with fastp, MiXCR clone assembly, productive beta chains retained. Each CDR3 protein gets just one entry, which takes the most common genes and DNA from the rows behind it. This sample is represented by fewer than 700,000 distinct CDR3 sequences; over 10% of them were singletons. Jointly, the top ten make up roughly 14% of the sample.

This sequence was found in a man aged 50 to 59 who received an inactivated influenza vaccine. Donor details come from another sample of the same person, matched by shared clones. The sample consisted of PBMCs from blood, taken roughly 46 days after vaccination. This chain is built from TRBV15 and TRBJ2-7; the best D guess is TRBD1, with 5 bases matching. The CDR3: CATSRELGRQGKYEQYF. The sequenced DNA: TGTGCCACCAGCAGAGAATTGGGCCGGCAGGGAAAATACGAGCAGTACTTC.